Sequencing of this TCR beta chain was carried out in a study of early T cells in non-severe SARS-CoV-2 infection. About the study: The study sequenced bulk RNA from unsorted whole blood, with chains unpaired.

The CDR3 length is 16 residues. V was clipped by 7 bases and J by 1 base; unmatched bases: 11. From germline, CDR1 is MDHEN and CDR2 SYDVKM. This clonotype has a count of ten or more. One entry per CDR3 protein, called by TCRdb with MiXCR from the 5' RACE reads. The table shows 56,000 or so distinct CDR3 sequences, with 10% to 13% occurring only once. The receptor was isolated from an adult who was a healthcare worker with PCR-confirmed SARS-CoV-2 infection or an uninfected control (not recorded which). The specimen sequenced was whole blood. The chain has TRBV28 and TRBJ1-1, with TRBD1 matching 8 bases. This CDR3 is CASNIIDQGANTEAFF. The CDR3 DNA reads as TGTGCCAGCAACATTATCGACCAGGGGGCGAACACTGAAGCTTTCTTT.